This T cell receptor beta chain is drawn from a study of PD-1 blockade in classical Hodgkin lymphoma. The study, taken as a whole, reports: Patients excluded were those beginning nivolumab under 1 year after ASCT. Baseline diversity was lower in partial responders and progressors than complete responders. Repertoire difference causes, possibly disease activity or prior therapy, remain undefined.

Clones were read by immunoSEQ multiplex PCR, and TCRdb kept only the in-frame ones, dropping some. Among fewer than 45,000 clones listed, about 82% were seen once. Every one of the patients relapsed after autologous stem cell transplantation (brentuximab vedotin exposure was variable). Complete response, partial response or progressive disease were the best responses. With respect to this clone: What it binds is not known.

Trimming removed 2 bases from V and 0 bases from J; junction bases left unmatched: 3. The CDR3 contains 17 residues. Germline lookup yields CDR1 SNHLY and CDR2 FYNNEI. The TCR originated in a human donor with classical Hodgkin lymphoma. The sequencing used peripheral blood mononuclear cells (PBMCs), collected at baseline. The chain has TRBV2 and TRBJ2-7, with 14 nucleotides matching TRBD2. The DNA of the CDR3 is TGTGCCAGCAGTGAACCGACTAGCGGGAGGGCCTCCTACGAGCAGTACTTC. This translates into CASSEPTSGRASYEQYF.